In this sample, the clone carrying this T cell receptor (beta chain) turned up a few times. What it recognizes is unknown. The record originates from a study of T cell repertoires in cytomegalovirus infection. The CDR3 runs 20 residues. CDR1 and CDR2 (germline): MNHNS, SASEGT. Trimming shortened V by 2 bases and J by 0 bases, and 20 bases separated the two germline ends. TCRdb redid the calling of the reads with MiXCR, one entry per CDR3 protein. The data show 100,000 to 120,000 distinct CDR3 sequences, over 25% seen once. The gene calls are TRBV6-1 and TRBJ1-6; possibly TRBD1 for D (6 bases). The TCR was taken from a human donor in good health (CMV status not recorded). Some clones in this sample may be carry-over from other donors' samples. This material consisted of CD8+ T cells from cultured PBMCs, taken from culture after CMV antigen stimulation. The CDR3 loop reads CASSESGARTLYSYNSPLHF. CDR3 coding DNA: TGTGCCAGCAGTGAATCGGGGGCCAGGACTTTATACTCCTATAATTCACCCCTCCACTTT.